This TCR beta chain was captured by sequencing in a study of CD8 T cells in ankylosing spondylitis. Trimming shortened V by 0 bases and J by 8 bases, and 14 bases separated the two germline ends. The CDR3 has 14 amino acids. Germline-derived CDR1 and CDR2 are SGHRS and YFSETQ. In making TCR beta libraries, quantitative 5'-RACE with molecular barcodes was used. TCRdb re-called the 5' RACE reads with MiXCR, one entry per CDR3 protein. The data show 150,000 to 200,000 distinct CDR3 sequences, around 10% seen once. This clonotype was seen repeatedly, ten times or more. This clonotype originated in a male donor with ankylosing spondylitis or in good health (not recorded which). The chain employs TRBV5-1 and TRBJ1-2; D is ambiguous. What was sequenced was blood, either unsorted or a sorted T cell fraction (not recorded which). CDR3 DNA: TGCGCCAGCAGCTTGGACGGACCCTCCCTGGGCTACACCTTC. Its protein product is CASSLDGPSLGYTF.